This T cell receptor beta chain was profiled in a study of tumor and adjacent non-tumor tissue in lung cancer. Study as a whole: Aged about 31 to 80 years, patients included under 13 men and roughly 5 women with stage I to III disease.

General study points: Tumor repertoires had a smaller top 100 clone share than normal lung. Significantly higher TCR diversity was found in tumor than normal lung.

No cell sorting was done before RNA was extracted from the tissue. This clonotype turned up a few times. Its specificity is not known. Germline values: CDR1 SGHRS, CDR2 YFSETQ. V was shortened by 2 bases and J by 5 bases, with 13 bases between the two germline ends. The CDR3 consists of 14 residues. A modified ARM-PCR protocol with three rounds of nested PCR amplified TCRbeta. TCRdb reanalysed the multiplex PCR reads using MiXCR and keeps one entry per CDR3 protein. The table records roughly 220,000 distinct CDR3 sequences, 60% to 85% of them present only once. The clonotype was recovered from a man in his sixties with non-small cell lung cancer. Material for sequencing was lung tumor tissue. The chain is built from TRBV5-1 and TRBJ2-5; no definite D call. CDR3 nucleotide sequence: TGCGCCAGCAGCTTAGCAGGCCTTGGGGAGACCCAGTACTTC. This encodes CASSLAGLGETQYF.